This entry lists 31 T cell receptor beta chains sequenced from one sample in a study of blood T cell repertoires in COVID-19. Sequenced by immunoSEQ multiplex PCR; TCRdb stores in-frame clones only, minus some. The sample holds approximately 36,000 clones, about 81% seen once. Material for sequencing was peripheral blood. All receptors derive from a human donor in a cohort sampled during active or convalescent COVID-19. The donor label of this sample is uncertain.

This clone has more than one count but fewer than ten. This sequence joins TRBV19 and TRBJ1-2; tentatively, D is TRBD1 (6 bases). The V end lost 5 bases, the J end lost 6 bases, and 16 bases lay between the germline ends. Per the germline V gene, CDR1 is LNHDA and CDR2 is SQIVND (reference sequence). This CDR3 is 14 amino acids long. Written as DNA, the CDR3 is TGTGCCAGTAGTTACGGGACACACTTAAATGGCTACACCTTC. Its protein product is CASSYGTHLNGYTF.

The CDR3 region has the DNA TGTGCCAGCAGCAACTACCCCCACGAGCAGTACTTC. Residues: CASSNYPHEQYF. The chain employs TRBV11-3 and TRBJ2-7; D gene ambiguous. V lost 5 bases and J 5 bases, leaving 10 bases between the germline ends. CDR3 length: 12 residues. Per the germline V gene, CDR1 is SGHNT and CDR2 is YENEEA.

This chain links TRBV6-5 with TRBJ2-3; 9 nucleotides align to TRBD2. The CDR3 has 14 amino acids. V dropped 4 bases and J dropped 6; count of bases not matched to a gene: 5. The germline V gene has CDR1 MNHEY and CDR2 SVGAGI. The CDR3 sequence is CASSWLAGSDTQYF. In DNA, the CDR3 is TGTGCCAGCAGTTGGCTAGCGGGGAGCGATACGCAGTATTTT.

This clone has more than one count but fewer than ten. The rearrangement joins TRBV18 to TRBJ1-4; 10 positions match TRBD1. CDR1 and CDR2 (germline): KGHSH, LQKENI. With V trimmed by 1 base and J by 6 bases, 2 bases remained unmatched. The CDR3 has 15 residues. This CDR3 is CASSPRGQGDEKLFF. The CDR3 nucleotides read TGTGCCAGCTCACCACGTGGACAGGGGGATGAAAAACTGTTTTTT. The whole variable domain, remainder taken from reference TRBV18 and TRBJ1-4, is NAGVMQNPRHLVRRRGQEARLRCSPMKGHSHVYWYRQLPEEGLKFMVYLQKENIIDESGMPKERFSAEFPKEGPSILRIQQVVRGDSAAYFCASSPRGQGDEKLFFGSGTQLSVL.

The V call is TRBV2, the J call TRBJ2-7, with 9 bases aligning to TRBD2. CDR3 length equals 16 residues. Germline V gene lookup returns CDR1 SNHLY and CDR2 FYNNEI. V shed 5 bases and J 9 bases; nucleotides not matched to a gene: 17. In nucleotides, the CDR3 is TGTGCCAGCAGTCTGCTTGTAGCGGGAGAATTTCGCGGGCAGTACTTC. Translation gives CASSLLVAGEFRGQYF.

The chain has TRBV11-2 and TRBJ1-2; D remains ambiguous. The V end lost 1 base, the J end lost 2 bases, and 8 bases lay between the germline ends. CDR1 is SGHAT and CDR2 is FQNNGV in the germline V gene. The CDR3 consists of 14 residues. The CDR3 loop is CASSLVNSNYGYTF. In nucleotides, the CDR3 is TGTGCCAGCAGCTTAGTGAACAGCAACTATGGCTACACCTTC. The full variable domain, its missing parts supplied by reference TRBV11-2 and TRBJ1-2, is EAGVAQSPRYKIIEKRQSVAFWCNPISGHATLYWYQQILGQGPKLLIQFQNNGVVDDSQLPKDRFSAERLKGVDSTLKIQPAKLEDSAVYLCASSLVNSNYGYTFGSGTRLTVV.

This rearrangement joins TRBV6-2 or TRBV6-3 to TRBJ1-1; 8 bases fit TRBD1. The CDR3 runs 16 residues. Germline values: CDR1 MNHEY, CDR2 SVGEGT. V lost 6 bases and J lost 3; bases outside the gene matches: 12. The CDR3 loop reads CASSPFTGTGYTEAFF. In DNA, the CDR3 is TGTGCCAGCAGCCCTTTCACCGGGACAGGTTACACTGAAGCTTTCTTT.

This clone was seen ten or more times. V usage is TRBV4-2 and J usage is TRBJ1-4, with D maybe TRBD1 (6 bases). Deletions cut 1 base from V and 4 bases from J, with 19 bases between. Per germline, CDR1 LGHNA and CDR2 YNFKEQ. This CDR3 spans 18 amino acids. DNA of the CDR3: TGTGCCAGCAGCCAAGCCCCCCAGAGGGGGAATCTTAATGAAAAACTGTTTTTT. This encodes CASSQAPQRGNLNEKLFF.

This chain connects TRBV27 to TRBJ2-3; the match to TRBD2 covers 8 bases. The CDR3 consists of 16 residues. V was clipped by 6 bases and J by 4 bases; unmatched bases: 12. Germline CDR1 and CDR2: MNHEY and SMNVEV (reference sequence). CDR3 sequence: CASRVQSTSGSDTQYF. CDR3 in DNA: TGTGCCAGCAGGGTGCAAAGTACTAGCGGCTCAGATACGCAGTATTTT.

V and J are TRBV5-8 and TRBJ1-1, with 7 bases fitting TRBD1. Germline loops: CDR1 SGHTS, CDR2 YDEGEE. The CDR3 sequence is 15 residues long. V gave up 3 bases and J gave up 2 bases; unmatched junction bases: 7. This CDR3 reads CASSWPGQSNTEAFF. The CDR3 DNA follows: TGTGCCAGCAGCTGGCCGGGACAGAGTAACACTGAAGCTTTCTTT. Together with reference TRBV5-8 and TRBJ1-1, the CDR3 gives the full variable domain: EAGVTQSPTHLIKTRGQQATLRCSPISGHTSVYWYQQALGLGLQFLLWYDEGEERNRGNFPPRFSGRQFPNYSSELNVNALELEDSALYLCASSWPGQSNTEAFFGQGTRLTVV.

This clone turned up a few times. Here the CDR3 DNA reads TGTGCCAGTAGTATTACCGGGACAGGGGGTTTCCTTTTTTATGGCTACACCTTC. This gives the protein CASSITGTGGFLFYGYTF. V usage is TRBV19 and J usage is TRBJ1-2, with TRBD1 matching 11 bases. This CDR3 is 18 amino acids long. Germline V gene sequence: CDR1 LNHDA, CDR2 SQIVND (reference sequence). V shed 3 bases and J 5 bases; nucleotides not matched to a gene: 14.

This clone was seen only a few times. J is TRBJ1-5 and V is TRBV6-6; 8 positions match TRBD1. J was trimmed by 3 bases and V by 5 bases; bases with no gene match: 6. Germline CDR1 reads MNHNY; CDR2 reads SVGAGI (reference sequence). This CDR3 comprises 15 residues. CDR3 coding DNA: TGTGCCAGCAGTCTTACCAGGGGGCTCAATCAGCCCCAGCATTTT. Its translation is CASSLTRGLNQPQHF.

The V and J genes are TRBV6-2 or TRBV6-3 and TRBJ1-6; D unclear. Trimming took off 0 bases at V and 9 bases at J, with 12 bases between the two ends. Germline V CDR1 and CDR2: MNHEY, SVGEGT. There are 15 residues in the CDR3. CDR3 amino acids: CASSYSIGSGSPLHF. Written as DNA, the CDR3 is TGTGCCAGCAGTTACTCGATAGGCAGCGGTTCACCCCTCCACTTT.

The chain carries TRBV30 and TRBJ2-1; D not resolved. With 1 base removed from V and 7 bases from J, the gap between germline ends came to 20 bases. The germline V gene encodes CDR1 GTSNPN and CDR2 SVGIG (reference sequence). The CDR3 extends over 16 amino acids. The CDR3 region is CAWSEEAPPLKNEQFF. In DNA, the CDR3 is TGTGCCTGGAGTGAGGAAGCGCCACCCCTTAAGAATGAGCAGTTCTTC.

V usage is TRBV4-1 and J usage is TRBJ2-1; 7 bases agree with TRBD2. This CDR3 spans 18 amino acids. The V and J ends lost 4 bases and 6 bases, in that order; junction bases with no gene match: 18. CDR1 and CDR2 (germline): MGHRA, YSYEKL. In DNA, the CDR3 is TGCGCCAGCAGCCTAACCGGGGGGAAAAGCGGGTTGGCCAATGAGCAGTTCTTC. Its translation: CASSLTGGKSGLANEQFF.

The rearrangement uses TRBV9 and TRBJ2-2; TRBD2 matches at 10 bases. The germline V gene encodes CDR1 SGDLS and CDR2 YYNGEE. The CDR3 is 17 amino acids. V shed 0 bases, J shed 8 bases, and the junction held 10 bases outside the gene matches. For the CDR3, the DNA is TGTGCCAGCAGCGTAGCTTTGAGACTAGCGGGCGGAGGGGAGCTGTTTTTT. It specifies CASSVALRLAGGGELFF.

V is TRBV12-5 and J is TRBJ1-1, with D perhaps TRBD1 (5 bases). The V end lost 0 bases, the J end lost 2 bases, and 10 bases lay between the germline ends. This CDR3 has 15 residues. CDR1 is LGHNT, CDR2 FRNRAP, per germline. The CDR3: CASGLVQGENTEAFF. In DNA form, the CDR3 reads TGTGCTAGTGGTTTGGTACAAGGGGAAAACACTGAAGCTTTCTTT. Full variable domain (missing parts from reference TRBV12-5 and TRBJ1-1): DARVTQTPRHKVTEMGQEVTMRCQPILGHNTVFWYRQTMMQGLELLAYFRNRAPLDDSGMPKDRFSAEMPDATLATLKIQPSEPRDSAVYFCASGLVQGENTEAFFGQGTRLTVV.

The chain couples TRBV18 to TRBJ2-2, with D possibly matching TRBD1 (6 bases). The germline V and J ends were trimmed by 3 bases and 7 bases, with 15 bases remaining between them. The CDR3 contains 15 residues. Germline assignment: CDR1 KGHSH and CDR2 LQKENI. In DNA, the CDR3 is TGTGCCAGCTCACCCCGACTTCAGGGACACGGGGAGCTGTTTTTT. Encoded protein: CASSPRLQGHGELFF.

The chain recombines TRBV24-1 with TRBJ2-5, with 15 bases matching TRBD2. Germline loops: CDR1 KGHDR, CDR2 SFDVKD. The CDR3 length is 19 residues. Germline trimming cut 1 base from V and 4 bases from J; bases unmatched to any gene: 9. CDR3 loop: CATSDLRDRGLAGGETQYF. Here the CDR3 DNA reads TGTGCCACCAGTGATTTAAGGGACAGGGGACTAGCGGGAGGAGAGACCCAGTACTTC.

J is TRBJ2-5 and V is TRBV30; 12 positions agree with TRBD1. Germline V lookup: CDR1 GTSNPN, CDR2 SVGIG (reference sequence). CDR3 length: 13 amino acids. The V gene end was trimmed by 2 bases and the J gene end by 11 bases; junction bases not matched to a gene: 6. CDR3 sequence (DNA): TGTGCCTGGAGTCAGGGGGACAGGGGGCGTCAGTACTTC. Its translation: CAWSQGDRGRQYF. Complete variable domain (other parts from reference TRBV30 and TRBJ2-5): SQTIHQWPATLVQPVGSPLSLECTVEGTSNPNLYWYRQAAGRGLQLLFYSVGIGQISSEVPQNLSASRPQDRQFILSSKKLLLSDSGFYLCAWSQGDRGRQYFGPGTRLLVL.

Written as DNA, the CDR3 is TGCGCCAGCAGCTTGGGACTAGCGGAGGTCACCGGGGAGCTGTTTTTT. Translating gives CASSLGLAEVTGELFF. The chain employs TRBV5-1 and TRBJ2-2; 9 bases line up with TRBD2. The germline gives CDR1 SGHRS, CDR2 YFSETQ. After removal of 0 bases from V and 4 bases from J, the junction contained 4 bases not matched to a gene. The CDR3 has 16 residues.

This clone has just one count. The chain carries TRBV18 and TRBJ1-4; 10 bases agree with TRBD1. The CDR3 consists of 16 residues. Germline loops: CDR1 KGHSH, CDR2 LQKENI. V was pared by 6 bases and J by 1 base, with 5 bases of the junction left unmatched. The CDR3 loop is CASSLDRGRTNEKLFF. DNA for the CDR3: TGTGCCAGCTCCCTCGACAGGGGGCGAACTAATGAAAAACTGTTTTTT.

This sequence joins TRBV5-1 and TRBJ2-6, with a tentative D call TRBD1 (5 bases). Germline V gene sequence: CDR1 SGHRS, CDR2 YFSETQ. The V end was cut by 1 base, the J end by 0 bases, with 8 bases between. There are 16 residues in the CDR3. The chain's CDR3 is CASSLSRGSGANVLTF. Here the CDR3 DNA reads TGCGCCAGCAGCTTGTCAAGGGGCTCTGGGGCCAACGTCCTGACTTTC.

This clone was counted a few times. The V and J genes are TRBV30 and TRBJ1-1; D is unclear. Germline V gene lookup returns CDR1 GTSNPN and CDR2 SVGIG (reference sequence). This CDR3 has 13 amino acids. V gave up 3 bases and J gave up 4 bases, with 12 bases separating them. For the CDR3, the DNA is TGTGCCTGGAGCACCCTCCTAGGCACTGAAGCTTTCTTT. Translating it yields CAWSTLLGTEAFF.

This clone was counted only a few times. The CDR3 sequence: CATYGPLRYEQYF. As DNA, the CDR3 is TGTGCCACCTACGGTCCTCTCCGCTACGAGCAGTACTTC. This chain connects TRBV28 to TRBJ2-7; D is uncertain. The CDR3 covers 13 residues. Per germline, CDR1 MDHEN and CDR2 SYDVKM. V gave up 10 bases and J gave up 3 bases, with 16 bases separating them. Looking up the rest from reference TRBV28 and TRBJ2-7 gives the full variable domain: DVKVTQSSRYLVKRTGEKVFLECVQDMDHENMFWYRQDPGLGLRLIYFSYDVKMKEKGDIPEGYSVSREKKERFSLILESASTNQTSMYLCATYGPLRYEQYFGPGTRLTVT.

The gene calls are TRBV18 and TRBJ2-5; tentatively, D is TRBD1 (6 bases). The germline gives CDR1 KGHSH, CDR2 LQKENI. CDR3 size: 15 residues. V was clipped by 3 bases and J by 0 bases, with 11 bases between them. This CDR3 is CASSPLRGNQETQYF. Written as DNA, the CDR3 is TGTGCCAGCTCACCGCTTAGGGGGAACCAAGAGACCCAGTACTTC. Using reference TRBV18 and TRBJ2-5 for the parts outside the CDR3, the full variable domain is NAGVMQNPRHLVRRRGQEARLRCSPMKGHSHVYWYRQLPEEGLKFMVYLQKENIIDESGMPKERFSAEFPKEGPSILRIQQVVRGDSAAYFCASSPLRGNQETQYFGPGTRLLVL.

This clone was seen a single time. This rearrangement joins TRBV6-5 to TRBJ2-2; D gene unclear. V lost 2 bases to trimming and J lost 6 bases, with 16 bases between them. This CDR3 comprises 16 residues. Germline CDR1 reads MNHEY; CDR2 reads SVGAGI. The CDR3: CASSYEDLSLAGELFF. CDR3 nucleotide sequence: TGTGCCAGCAGTTACGAGGATCTAAGTTTGGCCGGGGAGCTGTTTTTT.

This clone was observed at least ten times. The V and J genes are TRBV4-1 and TRBJ2-3, with 8 bases identical to TRBD2. The trim removed 3 bases at V and 8 bases at J, leaving 10 bases unmatched. CDR1 and CDR2 (germline): MGHRA, YSYEKL. The CDR3 has 15 residues. This CDR3 reads CASSHLLRGDLTQYF. CDR3 DNA sequence: TGCGCCAGCAGCCACCTCTTGCGGGGGGATCTTACGCAGTATTTT.

This CDR3 is CASSFAGGYFNEQYF. DNA of the CDR3: TGTGCCAGCAGTTTTGCGGGAGGGTATTTCAACGAGCAGTACTTC. The V call is TRBV28, the J call TRBJ2-7, with TRBD2 matching over 9 bases. Germline values: CDR1 MDHEN, CDR2 SYDVKM. The CDR3 is made up of 15 amino acids. The J segment lost 5 bases and the V segment lost 3 bases, leaving 8 bases of the junction unmatched.

The rearrangement links TRBV2 to TRBJ1-1, with a possible D match to TRBD1 (5 bases). Germline CDR1 is SNHLY and CDR2 is FYNNEI. V lost 8 bases and J 1 base, leaving 17 bases between the germline ends. The CDR3 loop spans 15 amino acids. The CDR3 bases are TGTGCCAGCTCTCCCCCCGGTAGGGGGAACACTGAAGCTTTCTTT. Encoded protein: CASSPPGRGNTEAFF.

V and J are TRBV21-1 and TRBJ1-1. TRBV21-1 is noted as a pseudogene. The CDR3 totals 15 residues. The CDR3 loop reads CASSMGGRMNTEAFF. Written as DNA, the CDR3 is TGTGCCAGCAGCATGGGGGGGCGCATGAACACTGAAGCTTTCTTT.